This TCR beta chain was sequenced during a study of vaccination effects on CD4 cells after COVID-19. Peptide-pool stimulation followed by sequencing identified expanded antigen-specific CD4+ clonotypes in the ViraFEST assay. The culture ran for approximately 9 days before CD4+ T cells were isolated. Participants received two doses of either the BNT162b2 or mRNA-1273 vaccine. Cultures used roughly 1.8 million PBMC per well, about 10 IU/ml IL-2 and approximately 11 ug/ml peptides. As for this clone: Antigen: not known.

The table came from immunoSEQ multiplex PCR; TCRdb's copy has only in-frame clones and leaves some out. The repertoire holds around 15,000 clones, with 75% as singletons. V was pared by 4 bases and J by 9 bases, with 15 bases between. Germline CDR1 is SGHDT and CDR2 is YYEEEE. CDR3 length equals 13 residues. Sequenced here: CD4+ T cells from PBMCs cultured with HCoV-NL63 spike peptides, sampled after COVID-19 vaccination. This sequence joins TRBV5-6 and TRBJ2-3, with unresolved D. This TCR came from a human donor who received a COVID-19 vaccine. The CDR3 region has the DNA TGTGCCAGCAGCCAGTTGTCCAAGGACACGCAGTATTTT. As protein: CASSQLSKDTQYF.